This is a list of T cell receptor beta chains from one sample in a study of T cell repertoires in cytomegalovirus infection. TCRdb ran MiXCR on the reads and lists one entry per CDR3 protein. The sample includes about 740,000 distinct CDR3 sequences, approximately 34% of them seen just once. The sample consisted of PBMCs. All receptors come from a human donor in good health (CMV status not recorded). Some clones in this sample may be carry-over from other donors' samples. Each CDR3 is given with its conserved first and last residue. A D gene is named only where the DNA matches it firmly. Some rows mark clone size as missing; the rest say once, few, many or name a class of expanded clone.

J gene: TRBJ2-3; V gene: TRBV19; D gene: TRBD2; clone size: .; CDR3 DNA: TGTGCCATTAGTATCCACATGCGGGAGGGCCCTGGCACAGATACGCAGTATTTT; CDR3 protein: CAISIHMREGPGTDTQYF
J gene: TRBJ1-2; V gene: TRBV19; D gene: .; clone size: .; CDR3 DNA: TGTGCCAGTAGTCCCTCCTCGGTCGGGCGCTATGGCTACACCTTC; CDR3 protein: CASSPSSVGRYGYTF
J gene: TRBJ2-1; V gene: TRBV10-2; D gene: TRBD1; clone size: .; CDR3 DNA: TGCGCCAGCAGTGGTAGTCGGACAGGGGTCATACCCCGGGGGAATGAGCAGTTCTTC; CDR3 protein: CASSGSRTGVIPRGNEQFF
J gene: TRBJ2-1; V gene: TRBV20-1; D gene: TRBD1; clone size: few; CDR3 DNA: TGCAGTGCTACCCAAGTTGACAGGGGGGATGAGCAGTTCTTC; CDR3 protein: CSATQVDRGDEQFF
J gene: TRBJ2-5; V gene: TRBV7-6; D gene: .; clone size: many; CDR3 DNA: TGTGCCAGCAGCTTAGCGGTCAGCGGACGAGAGACCCAGTACTTC; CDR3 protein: CASSLAVSGRETQYF
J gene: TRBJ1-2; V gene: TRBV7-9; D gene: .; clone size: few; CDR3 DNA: TGTGCCAGCAGCTTAGTTTCAGGGCTTGGCTACACCTTC; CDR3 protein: CASSLVSGLGYTF
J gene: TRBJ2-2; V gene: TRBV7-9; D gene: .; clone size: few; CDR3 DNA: TGTGCCAGCAGGCCAGGAGAGAACACCGGGGAGCTGTTTTTT; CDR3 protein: CASRPGENTGELFF
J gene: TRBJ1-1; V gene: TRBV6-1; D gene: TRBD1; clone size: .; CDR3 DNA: TGTGCCAGCAGACGGGGGACAGATTCGAACACTGAAGCTTTCTTT; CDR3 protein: CASRRGTDSNTEAFF
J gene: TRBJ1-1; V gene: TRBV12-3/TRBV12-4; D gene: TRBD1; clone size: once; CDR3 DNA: TGTGCCAGCAGTTTAAGGGACAGGGCTTTCTTT; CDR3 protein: CASSLRDRAFF
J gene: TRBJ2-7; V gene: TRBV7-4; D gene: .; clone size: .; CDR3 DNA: TGTGCCAGCCAATCCCCAGTGAGTAGCTCCTACGAGCAGTACTTC; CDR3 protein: CASQSPVSSSYEQYF
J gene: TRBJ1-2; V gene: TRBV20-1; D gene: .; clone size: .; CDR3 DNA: TGCAGTGCTAGACGGGCGTTTCGGACGAAGCCCCTTTACTATGGCTACACCTTC; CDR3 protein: CSARRAFRTKPLYYGYTF
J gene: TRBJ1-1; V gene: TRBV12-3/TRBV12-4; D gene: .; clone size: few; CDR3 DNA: TGTGCCAGCAGTTCTAAACAGGGCACTGAAGCTTTCTTT; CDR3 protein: CASSSKQGTEAFF
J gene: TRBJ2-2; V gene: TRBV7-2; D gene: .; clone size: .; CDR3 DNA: TGTGCCAGCAGCTTAGGTTGGGGGACTGCCGGGGAGCTGTTTTTT; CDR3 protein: CASSLGWGTAGELFF
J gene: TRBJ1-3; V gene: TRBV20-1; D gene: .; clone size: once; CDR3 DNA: TGCAGTGCTAGTTTGGCCGGATTTGGAAACACCATATATTTT; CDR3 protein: CSASLAGFGNTIYF
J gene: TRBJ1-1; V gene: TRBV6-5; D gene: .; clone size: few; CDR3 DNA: TGTGCCAGCAGTCGCGATGAGAGGAACACTGAAGCTTTCTTT; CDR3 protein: CASSRDERNTEAFF
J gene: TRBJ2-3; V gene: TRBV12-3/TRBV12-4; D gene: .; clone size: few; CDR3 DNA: TGTGCCAGCGATACGGGGGTGACAGATACGCAGTATTTT; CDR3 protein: CASDTGVTDTQYF
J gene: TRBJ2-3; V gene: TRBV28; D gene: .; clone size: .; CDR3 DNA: TGTGCCAGCAGTTTTCGTAAGGGCCGCACAGATACGCAGTATTTT; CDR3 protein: CASSFRKGRTDTQYF
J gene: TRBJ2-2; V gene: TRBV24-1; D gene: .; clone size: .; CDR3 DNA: TGTGCCACCAGAAGCCGGGGGTATCCCGGGGAGCTGTTTTTT; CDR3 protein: CATRSRGYPGELFF
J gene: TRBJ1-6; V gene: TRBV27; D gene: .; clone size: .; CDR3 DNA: TGTGCCAGCAGTTTCAACTCCTATAATTCACCCCTCCACTTT; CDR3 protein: CASSFNSYNSPLHF
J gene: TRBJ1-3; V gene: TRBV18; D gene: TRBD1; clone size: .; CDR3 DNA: TGTGCCAGCTCCCCTACAGGGGACTTCGGAAACACCATATATTTT; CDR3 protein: CASSPTGDFGNTIYF
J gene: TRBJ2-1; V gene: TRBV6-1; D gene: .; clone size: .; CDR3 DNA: TGTGCCAGCAGTGAAAGAGTATGGGACATGGTCAATGAGCAGTTCTTC; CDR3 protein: CASSERVWDMVNEQFF
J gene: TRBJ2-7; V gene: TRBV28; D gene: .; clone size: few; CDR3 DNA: TGTGCCAGCAGTTTTGGGCAGGATGTAATTCTTTCCTACGAGCAGTACTTC; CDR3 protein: CASSFGQDVILSYEQYF
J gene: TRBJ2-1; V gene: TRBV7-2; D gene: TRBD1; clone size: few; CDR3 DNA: TGTGCCAGCAGCTTAGGGGTCGGGACAGGGCCGAGGTGG; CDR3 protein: CASSLGVGTGPRW
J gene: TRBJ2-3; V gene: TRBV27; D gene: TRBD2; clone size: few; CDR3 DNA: TGTGCCAGCAGTTTAGATGGGGGGGCGGGAGGCCCCACAGATACGCAGTATTTT; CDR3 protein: CASSLDGGAGGPTDTQYF
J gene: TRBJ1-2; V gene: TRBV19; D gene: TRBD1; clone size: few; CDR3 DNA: TGTGCCAGTATCCCGGGGACAGCGGATGGCTACACCTTC; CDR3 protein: CASIPGTADGYTF
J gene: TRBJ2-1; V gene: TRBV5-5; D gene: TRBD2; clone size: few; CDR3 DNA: TGTGCCAGCAGCTTGTATTGGCGGGAGGCTGCTCGGCACAATGAGCAGTTCTTC; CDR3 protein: CASSLYWREAARHNEQFF
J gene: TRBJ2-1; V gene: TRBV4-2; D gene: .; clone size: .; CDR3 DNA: TGTGCCAGCAGCCAAGGCCTAGCTTCTGATGAGCAGTTCTTC; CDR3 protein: CASSQGLASDEQFF
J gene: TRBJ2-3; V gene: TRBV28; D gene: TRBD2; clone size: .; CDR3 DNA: TGTGCCAGCAGTGGATCGGGAGGGCGGGATACGCAGTATTTT; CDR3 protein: CASSGSGGRDTQYF
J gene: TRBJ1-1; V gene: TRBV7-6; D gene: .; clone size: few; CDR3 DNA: TGTGCCAGCACAAGGGGGAGGACTGAAGCTTTCTTT; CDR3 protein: CASTRGRTEAFF
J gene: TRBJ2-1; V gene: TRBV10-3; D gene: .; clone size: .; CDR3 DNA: TGTGCCATCAGGGCGTGGAGAGACGGTGAGCAGTTCTTC; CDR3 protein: CAIRAWRDGEQFF
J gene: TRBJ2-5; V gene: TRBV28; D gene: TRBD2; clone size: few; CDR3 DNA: TGTGCCAGCAGTCCCACGGGACTAGCGGGACAAGAGACCCAGTACTTC; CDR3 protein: CASSPTGLAGQETQYF
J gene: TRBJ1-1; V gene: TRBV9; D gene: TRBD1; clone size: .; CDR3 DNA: TGTGCCAGCAGCGAGGGGGACAGGGGCGGCACTGAAGCTTTCTTT; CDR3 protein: CASSEGDRGGTEAFF
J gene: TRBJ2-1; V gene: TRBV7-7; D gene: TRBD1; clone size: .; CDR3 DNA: TGTGCTAGCAGCTTTGGTAACAGGGGCTACAATGAGCAGTTCTTC; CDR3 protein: CASSFGNRGYNEQFF
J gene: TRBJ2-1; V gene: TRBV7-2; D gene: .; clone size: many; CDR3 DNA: TGTGCCAGCAGCTGGCAAAATGAGCAGTTCTTC; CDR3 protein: CASSWQNEQFF
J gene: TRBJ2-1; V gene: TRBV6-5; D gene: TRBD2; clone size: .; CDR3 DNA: TGTGCCAGCACTTTCGGGGGGGGAGAGCAGTTCTTC; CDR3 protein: CASTFGGGEQFF
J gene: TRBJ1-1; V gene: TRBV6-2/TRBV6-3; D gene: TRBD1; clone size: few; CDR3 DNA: TGTGCCAGCACTACCCGTCAGGGGGAACCGATCATGAACACTGAAGCTTTCTTT; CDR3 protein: CASTTRQGEPIMNTEAFF
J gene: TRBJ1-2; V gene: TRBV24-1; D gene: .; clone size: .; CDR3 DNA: TGTGCCACCAGTGATACGGGCGGAACGAACTATGGCTACACCTTC; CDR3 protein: CATSDTGGTNYGYTF
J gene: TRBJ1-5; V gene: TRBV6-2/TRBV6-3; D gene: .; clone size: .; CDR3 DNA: TGTGCCAGCAGTTACTCCAGGGGCGGGCAGCCCCAGCATTTT; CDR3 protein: CASSYSRGGQPQHF
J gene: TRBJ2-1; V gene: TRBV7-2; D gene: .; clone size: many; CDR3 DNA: TGTGCCAGCAGTCCTCCTTCCTATGAGCAGTTCTTC; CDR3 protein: CASSPPSYEQFF
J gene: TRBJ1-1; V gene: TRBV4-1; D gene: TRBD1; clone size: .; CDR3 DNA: TGCGCCAGCAGCCAAGGGGGACAGGGAAGAGGAACTTTCTTT; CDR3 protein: CASSQGGQGRGTFF
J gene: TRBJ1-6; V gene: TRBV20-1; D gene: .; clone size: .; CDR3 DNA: TGCAGTGCTAGTGAGGGTCGGGGCTCCTATAATTCACCCCTCCACTTT; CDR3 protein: CSASEGRGSYNSPLHF
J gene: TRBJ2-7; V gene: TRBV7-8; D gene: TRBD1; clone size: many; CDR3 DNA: TGTGCCAGCAGCTTAGTCCGGACAGGTCCCTACGAGCAGTACTTC; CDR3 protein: CASSLVRTGPYEQYF